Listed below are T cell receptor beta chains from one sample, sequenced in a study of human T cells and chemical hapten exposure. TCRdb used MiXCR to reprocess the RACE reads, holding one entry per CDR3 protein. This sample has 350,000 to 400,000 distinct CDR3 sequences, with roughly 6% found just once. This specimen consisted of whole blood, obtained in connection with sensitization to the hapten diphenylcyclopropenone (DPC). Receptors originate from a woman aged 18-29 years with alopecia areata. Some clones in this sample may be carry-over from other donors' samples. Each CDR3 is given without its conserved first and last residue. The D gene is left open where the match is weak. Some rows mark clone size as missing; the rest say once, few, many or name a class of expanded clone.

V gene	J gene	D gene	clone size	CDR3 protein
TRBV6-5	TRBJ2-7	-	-	ASSYTPGHYSYEQY
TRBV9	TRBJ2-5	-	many	ASSADSAQETQY
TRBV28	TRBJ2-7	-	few	ASVGQESYEQY
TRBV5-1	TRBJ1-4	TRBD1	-	ASRHRDRINEKLF
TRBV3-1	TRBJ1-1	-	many	ASSQPSGTNTEAF
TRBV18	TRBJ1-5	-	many	ASSQNRGESQH
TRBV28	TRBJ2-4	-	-	ASSFTGMAKNIQY
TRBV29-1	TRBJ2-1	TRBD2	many	SVDVPAGVYNEQF
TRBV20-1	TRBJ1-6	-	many	SAWDGSNSPLH
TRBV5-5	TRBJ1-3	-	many	ASSSSIVSGNTIY
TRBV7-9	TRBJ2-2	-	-	ASRMEQYTGELF
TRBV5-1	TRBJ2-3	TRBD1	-	ATPKGQGGDTQY
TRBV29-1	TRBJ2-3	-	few	SGRHSTDTQY
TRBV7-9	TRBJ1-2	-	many	ASSFGHRLYGYT
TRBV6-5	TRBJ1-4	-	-	ASSRGGGQKLF
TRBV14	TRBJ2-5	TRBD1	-	ASSQSGPGQGRKTQY
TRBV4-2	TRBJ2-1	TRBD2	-	ASSQDPSGGAHEQF
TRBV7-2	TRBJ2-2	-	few	ASSLWEMGGSGELF
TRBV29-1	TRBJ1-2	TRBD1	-	SVFGQVDQPMSLT
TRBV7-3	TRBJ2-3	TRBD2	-	ASSPGGSGTQY
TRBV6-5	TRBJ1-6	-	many	ASRGRTTLDSPLH
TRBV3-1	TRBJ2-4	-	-	ASSQDRRGWY
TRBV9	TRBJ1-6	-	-	ASSVAPWGGARESSYNSPLH
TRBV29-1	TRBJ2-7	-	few	SVIEGGTRGFYEQY
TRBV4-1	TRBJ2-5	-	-	ASSQDPTQETQY
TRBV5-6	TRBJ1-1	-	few	ASSPIPRGMNTEAF
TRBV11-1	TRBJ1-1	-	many	ASSLGWGSRVTEAF
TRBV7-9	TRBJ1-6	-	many	ASSLVGSSYNSPLH
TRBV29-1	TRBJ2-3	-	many	SVVMGESTDTQY
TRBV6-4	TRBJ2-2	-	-	ASSEVGGTGELF
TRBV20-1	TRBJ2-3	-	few	SAATGLGSTDTQY
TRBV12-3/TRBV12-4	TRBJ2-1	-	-	ASSFPPLASLYNEQF
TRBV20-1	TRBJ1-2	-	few	SASRQAHPNYGYT
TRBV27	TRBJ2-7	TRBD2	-	ASRPTSGVGKQY
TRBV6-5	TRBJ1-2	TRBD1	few	ASSYRGQGVDGYT
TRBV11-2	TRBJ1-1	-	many	ASSLAGRSTEAF
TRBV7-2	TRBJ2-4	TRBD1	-	ASSLGWDRLAKNIQY
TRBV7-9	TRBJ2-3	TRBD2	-	ASDGGGQDTQY
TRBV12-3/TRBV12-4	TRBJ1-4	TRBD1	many	ASSRQGHEKLF
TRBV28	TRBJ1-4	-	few	ASSVGPSEGTLF
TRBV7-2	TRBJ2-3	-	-	ASRFGLSTDTQY
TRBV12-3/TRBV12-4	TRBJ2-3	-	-	ASSPLASSTDTQY
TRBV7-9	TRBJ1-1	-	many	ASSLLGEYSEAF
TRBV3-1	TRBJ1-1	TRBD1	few	ASSRDRSPSDTEAF
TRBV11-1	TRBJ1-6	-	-	ASSSSGGGAPLH